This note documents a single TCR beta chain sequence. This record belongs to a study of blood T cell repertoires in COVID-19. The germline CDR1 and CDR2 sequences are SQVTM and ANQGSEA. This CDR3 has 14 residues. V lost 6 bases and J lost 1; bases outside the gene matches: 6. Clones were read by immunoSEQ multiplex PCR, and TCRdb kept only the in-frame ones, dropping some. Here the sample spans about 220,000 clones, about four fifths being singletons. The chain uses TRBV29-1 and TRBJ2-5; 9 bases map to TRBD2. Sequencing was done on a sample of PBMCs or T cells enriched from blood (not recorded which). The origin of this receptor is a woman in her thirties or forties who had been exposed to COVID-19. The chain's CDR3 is CSVVAGAGQETQYF. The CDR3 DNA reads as TGCAGCGTGGTAGCGGGGGCGGGCCAAGAGACCCAGTACTTC.